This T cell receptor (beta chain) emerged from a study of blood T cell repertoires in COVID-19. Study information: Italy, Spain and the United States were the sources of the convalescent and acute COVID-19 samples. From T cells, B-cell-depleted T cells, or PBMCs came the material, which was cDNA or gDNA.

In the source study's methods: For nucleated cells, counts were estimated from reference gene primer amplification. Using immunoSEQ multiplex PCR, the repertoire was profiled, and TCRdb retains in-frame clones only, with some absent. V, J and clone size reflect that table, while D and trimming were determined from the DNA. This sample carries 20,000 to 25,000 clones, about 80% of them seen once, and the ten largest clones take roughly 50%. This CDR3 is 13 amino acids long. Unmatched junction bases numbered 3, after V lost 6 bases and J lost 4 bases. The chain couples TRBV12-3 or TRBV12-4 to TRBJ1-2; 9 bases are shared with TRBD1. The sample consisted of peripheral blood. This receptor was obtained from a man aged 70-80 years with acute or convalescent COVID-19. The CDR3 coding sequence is TGTGCCAGCAGCCGGGGACAGGGCTATGGCTACACCTTC. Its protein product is CASSRGQGYGYTF.